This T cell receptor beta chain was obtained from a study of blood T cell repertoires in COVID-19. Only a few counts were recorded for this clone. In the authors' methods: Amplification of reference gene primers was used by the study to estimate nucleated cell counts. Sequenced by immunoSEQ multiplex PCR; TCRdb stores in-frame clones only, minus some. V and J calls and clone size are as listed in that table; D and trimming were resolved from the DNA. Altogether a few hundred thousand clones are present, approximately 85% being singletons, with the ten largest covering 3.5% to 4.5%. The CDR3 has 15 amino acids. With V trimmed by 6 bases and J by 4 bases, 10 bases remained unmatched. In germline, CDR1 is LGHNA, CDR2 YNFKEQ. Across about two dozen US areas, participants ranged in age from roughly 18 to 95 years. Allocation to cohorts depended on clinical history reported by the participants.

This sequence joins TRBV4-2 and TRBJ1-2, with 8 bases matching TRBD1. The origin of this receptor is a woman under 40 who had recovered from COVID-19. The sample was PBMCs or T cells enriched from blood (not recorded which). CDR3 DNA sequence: TGTGCCAGCAGAGAAATGACAGGGGCCACCTATGGCTACACCTTC. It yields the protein CASREMTGATYGYTF.